This TCR beta chain is from a study of Tregs in tolerant kidney transplant recipients. Generated by immunoSEQ multiplex PCR, the TCRdb table keeps only in-frame clones and is missing some. Of under 95,000 clones listed, under 95% are singletons. Whole-study results and caveats: Tregs expanded with activated donor B cells seemed most donor-specific.

In its sample, this clone was seen once. The antigen is not known. This TCR was sampled from a human donor who received a combined kidney and bone marrow transplant. The sample here was Tregs from blood, taken before the transplant.

DNA for the CDR3: TGTGCCAGTAGTCCGGTTCTTCGGAATGAAAAACTGTTTTTT. This gives the protein CASSPVLRNEKLFF. J is TRBJ1-4 and V is TRBV19, with D unclear. The V gene lost 5 bases and the J gene lost 5 bases, with 12 bases spanning the gap. The CDR3 totals 14 residues. Germline assignment: CDR1 LNHDA and CDR2 SQIVND (reference sequence). Complete variable domain (other parts from reference TRBV19 and TRBJ1-4): DGGITQSPKYLFRKEGQNVTLSCEQNLNHDAMYWYRQDPGQGLRLIYYSQIVNDFQKGDIAEGYSVSREKKESFPLTVTSAQKNPTAFYLCASSPVLRNEKLFFGSGTQLSVL.